The source of this TCR beta chain is a study of glioma-infiltrating T cells after dendritic cell vaccination (dated by TCRdb to between 2015 and 2016). Regarding the complete study: Of the 15 glioblastoma patients in the cohort, all drawn from Phase I and II dendritic cell vaccination trials, 9 were newly diagnosed and 6 had recurrent disease. Patients received autologous tumor lysate-pulsed dendritic cell vaccination between 2003 and 2012. The vaccine consisted of monocyte-derived dendritic cells cultured about seven days with IL-4 and GM-CSF, then pulsed overnight with autologous tumor lysate. Each patient got three intradermal injections of the dendritic cell vaccine, spaced at biweekly intervals, in the arm below the axilla. In glioblastoma patients vaccinated with dendritic cells, deep sequencing of TCR beta CDR3 regions served to measure tumor-infiltrating lymphocyte content and to compare repertoires between tumor and blood. Survival after dendritic cell vaccination was correlated with TCR sequencing metrics such as TIL content and the overlap between tumor and blood repertoires.

The immunoSEQ assay amplified TCRB CDR3 regions from roughly 2 micrograms of genomic DNA, or from all available DNA when less than that amount was available. Multiplex PCR used 60 forward primers for TCR V beta segments and 13 reverse primers for J beta segments. Synthetic control templates were spiked into each sample at limiting dilution to estimate reads per starting template. The Illumina HiSeq System generated 87 bp sequencing reads. In the source study's methods: PCR and sequencing errors were removed by a nearest neighbor algorithm that merged closely related sequences. TCR overlap was measured as the percentage of unique tumor TCR beta sequences that were also present in the peripheral blood of the same patient. TCRdb carries this immuneACCESS record with in-frame sequences only. Its versions omit some clonotypes, under half of them owing to an unresolved V gene in the studies checked, with the rest unexplained. D and trimming were read from the DNA, whereas the V and J calls and clone size are those reported in that table. The sample table holds about 90,000 clones, of which approximately 87% were seen once. Just under 3% of the sample is held by the ten biggest clonotypes.

Remarks on this clone: Its antigen remains undetermined. No base qualities exist here, and no much larger clone lies one base off it.

Patients were selected for having adequate residual fresh-frozen tumor tissue and more than two years of available survival data. None of the glioblastoma patients carried an isocitrate dehydrogenase mutation, although molecular status otherwise varied. PBMC collection took place before vaccination, two weeks after the third vaccination, and at tumor progression if progression occurred. The Qiagen DNeasy Blood extraction Kit was used to extract genomic DNA. Overall study outcomes, separate from this receptor: Longer time to progression and overall survival after dendritic cell vaccination were predicted by higher estimated pretreatment TIL content. The three-group TCR overlap response model was characterized as speculative, and prospective validation of the model was stated to be required. TCR clonality showed no direct relationship with survival, which suggests that a diverse polyclonal response may matter. The cohort was small and heterogeneous, few patients had complete blood and tumor sets, and even fewer had initial-recurrent tumor pairs.

For CDR1 and CDR2, the germline V gene lists SGHTA and FQGNSA. The CDR3, cysteine through phenylalanine, is 14 amino acids long. Just the 42-base CDR3 DNA is kept, in frame starting at base 1. From V the trimming removes 2 bases and from J it removes 6 bases, while the gene matches leave 5 bases of the junction unaccounted for. Recombination connected TRBV7-2 to TRBJ2-7; 9 bases in between match TRBD1. The sequenced sample was blood, obtained before dendritic cell vaccination. The TCR comes from a human donor with glioblastoma. The CDR3 region: CASSLLQGASEQYF. The nucleotide sequence reads as follows: TGTGCCAGCAGCTTATTACAGGGGGCTAGCGAGCAGTACTTC. With the rest looked up from the reference TRBV7-2 and TRBJ2-7 genes rather than sequenced, the full variable domain is GAGVSQSPSNKVTEKGKDVELRCDPISGHTALYWYRQSLGQGLEFLIYFQGNSAPDKSGLPSDRFSAERTGGSVSTLTIQRTQQEDSAVYLCASSLLQGASEQYFGPGTRLTVT.